Below, 29 T cell receptor beta chains from the same sample are listed, as sequenced in a study of cytomegalovirus exposure and HLA in healthy donors. A multiplex PCR was run with 60 Vbeta primers and 13 Jbeta primers. Sequenced by immunoSEQ multiplex PCR; TCRdb stores in-frame clones only, minus some. The top ten hold about 2.3% of the sample, which has approximately 200,000 clones, 75% to 85% seen once. Sample: PBMCs. The receptors shown here come from a woman aged 45-59 years in good health and CMV-seronegative.

CDR3 loop: CASSLAGDLEAFF. In DNA form, the CDR3 reads TGTGCCAGCAGCTTAGCCGGGGATCTTGAAGCTTTCTTT. The rearrangement uses TRBV7-9 and TRBJ1-1; D is unresolved. V was pared by 0 bases and J by 7 bases, with 9 bases between. Germline V gene sequence: CDR1 SEHNR, CDR2 FQNEAQ (reference sequence). The CDR3 is 13 residues long.

This chain connects TRBV27 to TRBJ1-2; 7 nucleotides align to TRBD1. Trimming removed 5 bases from V and 5 bases from J; junction bases left unmatched: 5. Germline CDR1 and CDR2: MNHEY and SMNVEV (reference sequence). The CDR3 totals 13 residues. This CDR3 is CASSLDRAYGYTF. CDR3 nucleotide sequence: TGTGCCAGCAGTCTAGACAGGGCGTATGGCTACACCTTC.

The V call is TRBV5-1, the J call TRBJ2-7; 9 bases agree with TRBD1. The germline V gene has CDR1 SGHRS and CDR2 YFSETQ. CDR3 length: 17 residues. After removal of 2 bases from V and 1 base from J, the junction contained 10 bases not matched to a gene. The DNA of the CDR3 is TGCGCCAGCAGCTTCGGTCCCACAGGGGGCGATTCCTACGAGCAGTACTTC. Translated, it gives CASSFGPTGGDSYEQYF.

This clone was observed once. The chain is built from TRBV7-7 and TRBJ2-2; the match to TRBD2 covers 10 bases. This CDR3 comprises 14 residues. The V and J ends lost 5 bases and 7 bases, in that order; junction bases with no gene match: 4. Germline lookup yields CDR1 SSHAT and CDR2 FNYEAQ (reference sequence). The CDR3 reads CASSTSGISGELFF. In nucleotides, the CDR3 is TGTGCCAGCAGCACTAGCGGGATTAGCGGGGAGCTGTTTTTT.

This clone showed up just once. The chain is built from TRBV7-9 and TRBJ1-1, with a possible D match to TRBD1 (5 bases). The CDR3 covers 14 residues. Germline CDR1 reads SEHNR; CDR2 reads FQNEAQ (reference sequence). The V end was cut by 0 bases, the J end by 4 bases, with 9 bases between. This chain's CDR3 is CASSLARAATEAFF. The CDR3 bases are TGTGCCAGCAGCTTAGCCAGGGCAGCCACTGAAGCTTTCTTT.

The V call is TRBV28, the J call TRBJ2-7; TRBD1 matches 7 bases. Germline loops: CDR1 MDHEN, CDR2 SYDVKM. The CDR3 length is 12 residues. Trimming at V came to 10 bases and at J to 1 base, leaving 4 bases not matched to a gene. DNA of the CDR3: TGTGCCATCCGGGACAGTTCCTACGAGCAGTACTTC. This gives the protein CAIRDSSYEQYF.

The chain employs TRBV5-6 and TRBJ2-5, with a weak D call TRBD1 (6 bases). The CDR3 loop spans 13 amino acids. V lost 3 bases to trimming and J lost 1 base, with 7 bases between them. Germline CDR1 is SGHDT and CDR2 is YYEEEE. The CDR3 DNA reads as TGTGCCAGCAGCTCAGGGGCCCAAGAGACCCAGTACTTC. The encoded protein is CASSSGAQETQYF.

V and J are TRBV7-9 and TRBJ1-2; 9 bases are a match to TRBD1. The V and J ends lost 4 bases and 2 bases, in that order; junction bases with no gene match: 8. Germline V gene lookup returns CDR1 SEHNR and CDR2 FQNEAQ (reference sequence). The CDR3 is 16 residues long. The CDR3: CASSWETGQGNYGYTF. The CDR3 DNA reads TGTGCCAGCAGCTGGGAAACGGGACAGGGAAACTATGGCTACACCTTC. Together with reference TRBV7-9 and TRBJ1-2, the CDR3 gives the full variable domain: DTGVSQNPRHKITKRGQNVTFRCDPISEHNRLYWYRQTLGQGPEFLTYFQNEAQLEKSRLLSDRFSAERPKGSFSTLEIQRTEQGDSAMYLCASSWETGQGNYGYTFGSGTRLTVV.

This clone was seen more than once but under ten times. CDR3 coding DNA: TGTGCCATCAGCGTGGGAGTGGCTGTTGAGCAGTTCTTC. This codes for CAISVGVAVEQFF. The rearrangement joins TRBV10-3 to TRBJ2-1; TRBD2 is a possible D gene (5 bases). The V gene's germline CDR1 is ENHRY and CDR2 SYGVKD. With 6 bases removed from V and 9 bases from J, the gap between germline ends came to 15 bases. CDR3 size: 13 residues.

V usage is TRBV10-3 and J usage is TRBJ2-7; the D gene is possibly TRBD1 (6 bases). Germline V CDR1 and CDR2: ENHRY, SYGVKD. V shed 1 base and J shed 2 bases, with 12 bases lying between them. This CDR3 is built from 15 residues. The CDR3, as DNA: TGTGCCATCAGTGAGTTCACGGACAGTGCCTACGAGCAGTACTTC. Translating gives CAISEFTDSAYEQYF.

V usage is TRBV9 and J usage is TRBJ1-1, with TRBD1 matching over 7 bases. Trimming took 4 bases from V and 3 from J; bases not matched to a gene: 12. The CDR3 is 16 amino acids. The germline V gene has CDR1 SGDLS and CDR2 YYNGEE. CDR3 residues: CASSPRQGTKDTEAFF. The CDR3 DNA reads as TGTGCCAGCAGCCCAAGACAGGGTACAAAGGACACTGAAGCTTTCTTT.

V usage is TRBV9 and J usage is TRBJ1-2; no clear D gene. Between the trimmed V and J ends, which lost 0 bases and 2 bases, there was a span of 8 bases. Germline V lookup: CDR1 SGDLS, CDR2 YYNGEE. The CDR3 totals 14 residues. This CDR3 is CASSVVGGNYGYTF. CDR3 DNA sequence: TGTGCCAGCAGCGTAGTGGGAGGGAACTATGGCTACACCTTC.

This chain uses TRBV4-2 with TRBJ2-3; a weak D match, TRBD1 (5 bases). Germline lookup yields CDR1 LGHNA and CDR2 YNFKEQ. V was trimmed by 0 bases and J by 7 bases, leaving 17 bases between them. The CDR3 consists of 16 residues. This chain's CDR3 is CASSQDLNAPGNTQYF. For the CDR3, the DNA is TGTGCCAGCAGCCAAGATCTCAACGCGCCAGGGAATACGCAGTATTTT.

This clone showed up just once. The J gene is TRBJ2-1, the V gene TRBV4-2, with 11 positions matching TRBD2. V dropped 0 bases and J dropped 2; count of bases not matched to a gene: 3. The CDR3 extends over 17 amino acids. The germline gives CDR1 LGHNA, CDR2 YNFKEQ. CDR3 bases: TGTGCCAGCAGCCAAGATCCGACTAGCGGGGCCTACAATGAGCAGTTCTTC. Its protein product is CASSQDPTSGAYNEQFF.

V usage is TRBV30 and J usage is TRBJ2-2, with 12 bases aligning to TRBD2. Germline loops: CDR1 GTSNPN, CDR2 SVGIG (reference sequence). The length of the CDR3 is 17 residues. With 1 base clipped from V and 3 bases from J, the junction kept 6 bases outside the gene matches. This chain's CDR3 is CAWSEASGRGDTGELFF. The CDR3 region has the DNA TGTGCCTGGAGTGAGGCTAGCGGGAGGGGGGACACCGGGGAGCTGTTTTTT.

The chain employs TRBV5-1 and TRBJ2-7, with 8 bases aligning to TRBD2. Germline V gene sequence: CDR1 SGHRS, CDR2 YFSETQ. J was trimmed by 2 bases and V by 5 bases; bases with no gene match: 9. CDR3 length: 15 amino acids. CDR3 residues: CASSPIERGTYEQYF. CDR3 nucleotides: TGCGCCAGCAGTCCTATAGAGCGGGGGACCTACGAGCAGTACTTC.

The rearrangement links TRBV20-1 to TRBJ2-7; 7 bases match TRBD1. After removal of 5 bases from V and 5 bases from J, the junction contained 0 bases not matched to a gene. Germline loops: CDR1 DFQATT, CDR2 SNEGSKA (reference sequence). This CDR3 contains 10 residues. The CDR3 protein is CSADRDEQYF. The CDR3, as DNA: TGCAGTGCTGACAGGGACGAGCAGTACTTC.

This clone was observed a handful of times. V and J are TRBV2 and TRBJ2-7; 13 bases map to TRBD2. The CDR3 spans 17 residues. CDR1 is SNHLY, CDR2 FYNNEI, per germline. V shed 8 bases and J 0 bases; nucleotides not matched to a gene: 10. As DNA, the CDR3 is TGTGCCAGCGGGATTGTTACTAGCGGGAGGGTCTCCTACGAGCAGTACTTC. Its translation is CASGIVTSGRVSYEQYF.

The chain links TRBV29-1 to TRBJ2-5; 8 nucleotides align to TRBD1. This CDR3 contains 14 residues. The J segment lost 5 bases and the V segment lost 6 bases, leaving 11 bases of the junction unmatched. CDR1 and CDR2 (germline): SQVTM, ANQGSEA. The CDR3 nucleotides are TGCAGCGTCGATCTACAGGGGGTAGTCGAGACCCAGTACTTC. Amino acids: CSVDLQGVVETQYF.

The chain employs TRBV27 and TRBJ2-7; D may be TRBD2 (6 bases). The CDR3 has 17 residues. Germline CDR1 MNHEY, CDR2 SMNVEV (reference sequence). Trimming removed 6 bases from V and 1 base from J, with 22 bases in between. The CDR3: CASRRRVEPTRSYEQYF. The DNA of the CDR3 is TGTGCCAGCAGGAGGAGAGTTGAACCGACTAGATCCTACGAGCAGTACTTC.

The rearrangement links TRBV7-2 to TRBJ1-5; D may be TRBD1 (5 bases). In germline, CDR1 is SGHTA, CDR2 FQGNSA. CDR3 length: 13 residues. V dropped 4 bases and J dropped 7 bases, with 11 bases sitting between them. Written as DNA, the CDR3 is TGTGCCAGCAGCTCCAGGGTCGGACAGCCCCAGCATTTT. Residues: CASSSRVGQPQHF.

With respect to this clone: A read error may account for a junction end that differs from germline. The rearrangement links TRBV7-9 to TRBJ1-5; 9 nucleotides line up with TRBD1. The CDR3 length is 15 residues. The germline V gene has CDR1 SEHNR and CDR2 FQNEAQ (reference sequence). The CDR3 loop reads CSSSSSGQGNQPQHF. The CDR3 DNA is TGTTCCAGCAGCTCGTCGGGACAGGGAAATCAGCCCCAGCATTTT. The full variable domain, completed using reference TRBV7-9 and TRBJ1-5, is DTGVSQNPRHKITKRGQNVTFRCDPISEHNRLYWYRQTLGQGPEFLTYFQNEAQLEKSRLLSDRFSAERPKGSFSTLEIQRTEQGDSAMYLCSSSSSGQGNQPQHFGDGTRLSIL.

The gene calls are TRBV11-2 and TRBJ1-2; D remains ambiguous. CDR1 SGHAT and CDR2 FQNNGV come from the germline V gene. This CDR3 is built from 13 residues. Trimming stripped 4 bases from V and 8 bases from J, with 14 bases between. CDR3 nucleotides: TGTGCCAGCAGCTCCCGGCGGTGGTCCGGCTACACCTTC. It codes for CASSSRRWSGYTF.

V gene TRBV5-1 combines with J gene TRBJ2-4; a possible D gene is TRBD1 (6 bases). The ends were cut back, 3 bases at V and 0 bases at J, with 19 bases in the middle. The CDR3 runs 18 residues. Germline CDR1 and CDR2: SGHRS and YFSETQ. The CDR3 DNA sequence: TGCGCCAGCAGCTGGGAGCCCGCAACAGGGCTAGCCAAAAACATTCAGTACTTC. Translating it yields CASSWEPATGLAKNIQYF.

The DNA of the CDR3 is TGCAGCGTTGAAGGGGGGGAGGGCCTAAGGGAGCAGTACTTC. Its translation: CSVEGGEGLREQYF. The chain couples TRBV29-1 to TRBJ2-7, with TRBD2 matching over 7 bases. CDR3 size: 14 residues. With V trimmed by 1 base and J by 7 bases, 10 bases remained unmatched. Germline lookup yields CDR1 SQVTM and CDR2 ANQGSEA.

The chain is built from TRBV19 and TRBJ2-1, with 10 bases aligning to TRBD2. The CDR3 is made up of 15 amino acids. V lost 4 bases, J lost 5 bases, and 5 bases stayed unmatched. Looked up from germline, CDR1 is LNHDA and CDR2 is SQIVND (reference sequence). The CDR3 DNA sequence: TGTGCCAGTAGTACAATAGCGGGGGGCCACAATGAGCAGTTCTTC. Encoded protein: CASSTIAGGHNEQFF.

In this sample, this clone turned up a few times. The CDR3 protein is CASSLLTSGNEQYF. The DNA for the CDR3 is TGTGCCAGCTCCCTGCTGACTAGCGGGAACGAGCAGTACTTC. V is TRBV18 and J is TRBJ2-7, with 11 positions matching TRBD2. The CDR3 length is 14 residues. J was trimmed by 5 bases and V by 6 bases; bases with no gene match: 6. The V gene's germline CDR1 is KGHSH and CDR2 LQKENI.

The chain carries TRBV27 and TRBJ1-1, with 8 bases identical to TRBD1. V was clipped by 7 bases and J by 5 bases; unmatched bases: 6. Germline V gene data show CDR1 as MNHEY and CDR2 as SMNVEV (reference sequence). The CDR3 is 13 residues long. The CDR3 DNA follows: TGTGCCAGCATTTACAGGGGGGGGACTGAAGCTTTCTTT. Translated, it gives CASIYRGGTEAFF.

The V and J genes are TRBV28 and TRBJ2-1; tentative D call: TRBD2 (6 bases). V lost 2 bases to trimming and J lost 6 bases, with 14 bases between them. Germline CDR1 is MDHEN and CDR2 is SYDVKM. The CDR3 contains 15 residues. The CDR3 region has the DNA TGTGCCAGCAGTTTAGGGGGGTTGACAAGCAATGAGCAGTTCTTC. Translating gives CASSLGGLTSNEQFF.